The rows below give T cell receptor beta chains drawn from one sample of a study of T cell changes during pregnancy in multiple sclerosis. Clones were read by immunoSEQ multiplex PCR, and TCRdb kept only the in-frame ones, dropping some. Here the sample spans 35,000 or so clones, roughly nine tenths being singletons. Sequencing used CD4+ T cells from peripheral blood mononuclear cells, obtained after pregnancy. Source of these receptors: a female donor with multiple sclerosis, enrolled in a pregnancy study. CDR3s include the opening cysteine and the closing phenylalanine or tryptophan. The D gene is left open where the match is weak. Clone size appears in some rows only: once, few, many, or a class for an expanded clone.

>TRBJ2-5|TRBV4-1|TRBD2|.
TGCGCCAGCAGCCAGACTAGCGGGGGGTCCTGGGGGCAAGAGACCCAGTACTTC
CASSQTSGGSWGQETQYF
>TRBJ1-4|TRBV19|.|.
TGTGCCAGTAGCCGGGGGGAACCCATCGCAACTAATGAAAAACTGTTTTTT
CASSRGEPIATNEKLFF
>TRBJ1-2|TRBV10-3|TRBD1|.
TGTGCCATCAGTGAGTTCGGGCGCTCCCCTGGGCAGGGGGATGGCTACACCTTC
CAISEFGRSPGQGDGYTF
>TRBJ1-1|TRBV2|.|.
TGTGCCACCCAACCCCGGGGGAGGACTGAAGCTTTCTTT
CATQPRGRTEAFF
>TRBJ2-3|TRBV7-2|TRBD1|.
TGTGCTAGGGGTCAGGGGGCAGGTACGCAGTATTTT
CARGQGAGTQYF
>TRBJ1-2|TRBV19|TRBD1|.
TGTGCCAGTAGTATAGGAGGGACAGGGCACAACTATGGCTACACCTTC
CASSIGGTGHNYGYTF
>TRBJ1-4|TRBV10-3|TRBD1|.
TGTGCCATCAGTGAGCAGACAGGGGGTCGTGAAAAACTGTTTTTT
CAISEQTGGREKLFF
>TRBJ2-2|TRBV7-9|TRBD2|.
TGTGCCAGCAGCTTACCCTCCTCTAGCGGGGGGGCAACCGGGGAGCTGTTTTTT
CASSLPSSSGGATGELFF
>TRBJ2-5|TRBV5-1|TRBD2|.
TGCGCCAGCAGCTTGATCGGCGGGGGGCGAGAGACCCAGTACTTC
CASSLIGGGRETQYF
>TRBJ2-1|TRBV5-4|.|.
TGTGCCAGCAGCTTGTCCGGGAGTATTAATGAGCAGTTCTTC
CASSLSGSINEQFF
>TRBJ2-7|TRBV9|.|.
TGTGCCAGCAGCGTCGGACTGGGCATGTACGAGCAGTACTTC
CASSVGLGMYEQYF
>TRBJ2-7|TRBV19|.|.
TGTGCCAGTAGTATCAGGGCTAGAAGTCCCTACGAGCAGTACTTC
CASSIRARSPYEQYF
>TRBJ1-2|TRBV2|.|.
TGTGCCAGCAGAGGAGGGGCGGGCTACACCTTC
CASRGGAGYTF
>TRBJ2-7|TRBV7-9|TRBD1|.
TGTGCCAGCAGATACCGGACAGGACCCTACGAGCAGTACTTC
CASRYRTGPYEQYF
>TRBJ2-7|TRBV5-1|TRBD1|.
TGCGCCAGCAGCTTGGACAGGGGGCTTGAGCAGTACTTC
CASSLDRGLEQYF
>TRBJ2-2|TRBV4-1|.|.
TGCGCCAGCAGGCACAGGGCTAGCGGGGAGCTGTTTTTT
CASRHRASGELFF
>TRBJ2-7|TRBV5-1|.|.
TGCGCCAGCAGCCCTCGTTCCCAGGGAATCTACGAGCAGTACTTC
CASSPRSQGIYEQYF
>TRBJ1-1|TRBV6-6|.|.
TGTGCCTGTTCACCGTTGGGACTTTGGAACACTGAAGCTTTCTTT
CACSPLGLWNTEAFF
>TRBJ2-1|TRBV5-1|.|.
TGCGCCAGCAGATTGGGGACTCAGCCTGACAATGAGCAGTTCTTC
CASRLGTQPDNEQFF
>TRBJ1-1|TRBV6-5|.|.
TGTGCCAGCAGTTACTCGGGGGGCACTGAAGCTTTCTTT
CASSYSGGTEAFF
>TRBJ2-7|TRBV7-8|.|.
TGTGCCAGCAGCTTAGCTGGCATCTCCTACGAGCAGTACTTC
CASSLAGISYEQYF
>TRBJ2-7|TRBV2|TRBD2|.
TGTGCCAGCAGTGAAAGACTAGCGGGGGGCTTGAGCTCCTACGAGCAGTACTTC
CASSERLAGGLSSYEQYF
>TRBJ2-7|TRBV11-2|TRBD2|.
TGTGCCAGCAGCTTTAGTAGCGGGAGAGGTTACGAGCAGTACTTC
CASSFSSGRGYEQYF
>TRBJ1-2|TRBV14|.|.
TGTGCCAGCAGCCCTCGAGGGACTTATGGCTACACCTTC
CASSPRGTYGYTF
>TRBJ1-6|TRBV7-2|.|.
TGTGCCAGCAGCGGACATCTAGGGGCTTGGAATTCACCCCTCCACTTT
CASSGHLGAWNSPLHF
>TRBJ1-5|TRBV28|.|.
TGTGCCAGCAGTTTAGTTAGAATTAGCAATCAGCCCCAGCATTTT
CASSLVRISNQPQHF
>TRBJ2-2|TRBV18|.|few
TGTGCCAGCTCACCAGCTAGCTTTGCCGGGGAGCTGTTTTTT
CASSPASFAGELFF
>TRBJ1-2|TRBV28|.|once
TGTGCCAGCAGCCAGGGTTATGGCTACACCTTC
CASSQGYGYTF
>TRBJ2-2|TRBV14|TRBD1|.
TGTGCCAGCAGCCAGTTTCGGGACAGGGGCCCAAGAGGGGAGCTGTTTTTT
CASSQFRDRGPRGELFF
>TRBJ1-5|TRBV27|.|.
TGTGCCAGCAGATTCCGAGGCCCCAATCAGCCCCAGCATTTT
CASRFRGPNQPQHF
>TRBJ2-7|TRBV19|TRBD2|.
TGTGCCAGTAGTATTCTAGCGGGAGGGCCCTACGAGCAGTACTTC
CASSILAGGPYEQYF
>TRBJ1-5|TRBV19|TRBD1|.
TGTGCCAGTGTCGCCCCGGGACAGGGGGCCGGACAGCCCCAGCATTTT
CASVAPGQGAGQPQHF
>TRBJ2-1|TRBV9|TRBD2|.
TGTGCCAGCACGGTAGGGCTAGCGCGGGGGGAGCATGAGCAGTTCTTC
CASTVGLARGEHEQFF
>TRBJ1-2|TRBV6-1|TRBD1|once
TGTGCCAGCACCGGGGACAGGGGGGGCGGCTACACCTTC
CASTGDRGGGYTF
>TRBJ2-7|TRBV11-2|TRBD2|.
TGTGCCAGCAGCCAGGGACTAGCGGGAGTCGTCGAGCAGTACTTC
CASSQGLAGVVEQYF
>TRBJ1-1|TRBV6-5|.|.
TGTGCCAGCAGTTACGGGCAGTCGAACACTGAAGCTTTCTTT
CASSYGQSNTEAFF
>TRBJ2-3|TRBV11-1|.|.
TGTGCCAGCAGTCAAGGGACTCGGGCAGATACGCAGTATTTT
CASSQGTRADTQYF
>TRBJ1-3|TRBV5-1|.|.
TGCGCCAGCAGCCCTGAAGGGAGCTCTGGAAACACCATATATTTT
CASSPEGSSGNTIYF
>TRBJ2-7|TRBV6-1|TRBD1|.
TGTGCCAGCTGGGCACAGGGGACCGAGCAGTACTTC
CASWAQGTEQYF
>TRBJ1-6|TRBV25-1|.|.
TGTGCCAGCAGTGAGGCGGGGAGATCCTATAATTCACCCCTCCACTTT
CASSEAGRSYNSPLHF
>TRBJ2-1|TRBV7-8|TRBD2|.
TGTGCCAGCAGCTTGCGGACCGCGGGAGCCTACAATGAGCAGTTCTTC
CASSLRTAGAYNEQFF
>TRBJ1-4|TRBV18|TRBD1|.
TGTGCCAGCTCACCACGAAAGCCTGACAGGGCGGGTGAAAAACTGTTTTTT
CASSPRKPDRAGEKLFF
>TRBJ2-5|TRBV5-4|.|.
TGTGCCAGCAGCTTGGTTATGGGGGCTCAAGAGACCCAGTACTTC
CASSLVMGAQETQYF
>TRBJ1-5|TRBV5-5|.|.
TGTGCCAGCAGCTTGGACAGGGCGGGGGATCAGCCCCAGCATTTT
CASSLDRAGDQPQHF
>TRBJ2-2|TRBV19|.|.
TGTGCCAGTAGTACCCTCATGCGGGGGAACACCGGGGAGCTGTTTTTT
CASSTLMRGNTGELFF
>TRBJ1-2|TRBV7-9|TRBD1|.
TGTGCCAGCAGCCGGACAGGGGGCGATGGCTACACCTTC
CASSRTGGDGYTF
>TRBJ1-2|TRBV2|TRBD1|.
TGTGCCAGCAGTGACCCAGTAGGACAGGGGTTGGACTATGGCTACACCTTC
CASSDPVGQGLDYGYTF
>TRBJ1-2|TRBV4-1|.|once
TGCGCCAGCAGCCCATACCGGGACTTAAACTATGGCTACACCTTC
CASSPYRDLNYGYTF
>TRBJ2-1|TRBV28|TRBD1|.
TGTGCCAGCAGTTACGGGACAGGGGTGGGCAATGAGCAGTTCTTC
CASSYGTGVGNEQFF
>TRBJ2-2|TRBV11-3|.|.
TGTGCCAGCAGCTTGACAGGCCCGAACACCGGGGAGCTGTTTTTT
CASSLTGPNTGELFF
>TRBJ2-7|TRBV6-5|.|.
TGTGCCAGCAGTCTGGGGGGGCAGAGCGAGCAGTACTTC
CASSLGGQSEQYF
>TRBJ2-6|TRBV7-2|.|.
TGTGCCAGCAGCTTAGACGGGGTCGGGGCCAACGTCCTGACTTTC
CASSLDGVGANVLTF
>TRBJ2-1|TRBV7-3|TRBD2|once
TGTGCCAGCAGCTTAAACGGGGGGTTATACAATGAGCAGTTCTTC
CASSLNGGLYNEQFF
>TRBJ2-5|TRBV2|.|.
TGTGCCAGCAGCGAAGCACAATGGGGACTGCAAGAGACCCAGTACTTC
CASSEAQWGLQETQYF